Each of the 18 T cell receptor beta chains below was sequenced from the same sample in a study of regulatory T cells in long-lasting Graves disease. Sample time point: newly diagnosed GD, antithyroid drugs for less than 3 months. The TCR library was made from RNA extracted from PBMCs. CDR3 regions were amplified by Arm-PCR using iRepertoire HTBI primers to build TCR beta libraries. TCRdb redid the calling of the multiplex PCR reads with MiXCR, one entry per CDR3 protein. The sample carries about 420,000 distinct CDR3 sequences, roughly 15% recorded once. These same records also appear under a second study, on T cells in Graves' hyperthyroidism and ophthalmopathy.

Sequenced material: peripheral blood mononuclear cells (PBMCs), taken at new diagnosis, from a patient treated with antithyroid drugs. These receptors originate from a woman between 18 and 29 years old with Graves disease.

This clonotype was observed many times. The CDR3 coding sequence is TGTGCCAGCAGTTCTTACCAGGGGTTGGGAATGGGTCAGCCCCAGCATTTT. Encoded protein: CASSSYQGLGMGQPQHF. V gene TRBV12-3 or TRBV12-4 combines with J gene TRBJ1-5, with D perhaps TRBD1 (6 bases). The CDR3 has 17 residues. The ends were cut back, 4 bases at V and 6 bases at J, with 22 bases in the middle.

CDR3 DNA: TGCGCCAGCAGCACTCCGGGCATGAACACTGAAGCTTTCTTT. Amino acid sequence: CASSTPGMNTEAFF. The chain is built from TRBV5-1 and TRBJ1-1; no firm D call. This CDR3 is 14 amino acids long. From germline, CDR1 is SGHRS and CDR2 YFSETQ. Trimming pared 4 bases from V and 0 bases from J, leaving 10 bases between. The full variable domain, its missing parts supplied by reference TRBV5-1 and TRBJ1-1, is KAGVTQTPRYLIKTRGQQVTLSCSPISGHRSVSWYQQTPGQGLQFLFEYFSETQRNKGNFPGRFSGRQFSNSRSEMNVSTLELGDSALYLCASSTPGMNTEAFFGQGTRLTVV.

The chain joins TRBV30 to TRBJ2-7; D perhaps matches TRBD2 (5 bases). V lost 3 bases and J 3 bases, leaving 9 bases between the germline ends. Germline loops: CDR1 GTSNPN, CDR2 SVGIG (reference sequence). This CDR3 region has 12 residues. CDR3 in amino acids: CAWSEGLYEQYF. For the CDR3, the DNA is TGTGCCTGGAGCGAGGGCCTCTACGAGCAGTACTTC.

V gene TRBV10-2 combines with J gene TRBJ1-3, with 10 nucleotides matching TRBD1. Germline V lookup: CDR1 WSHSY, CDR2 SAAADI. The CDR3 spans 17 residues. Trimming cost V 5 bases and J 4 bases; bases outside gene matches: 11. CDR3 sequence: CASSSNSDRGRGNTIYF. CDR3 bases: TGCGCCAGCAGTTCCAACTCCGACAGGGGGCGAGGAAACACCATATATTTT.

The V and J genes are TRBV4-1 and TRBJ1-2; weak D call: TRBD1 (5 bases). Trimming removed 0 bases at V and 4 bases at J, with 21 bases between. The CDR3 length is 18 residues. The germline gives CDR1 MGHRA, CDR2 YSYEKL. The CDR3 sequence is CASSQDPSQGPRRYGYTF. CDR3 coding DNA: TGCGCCAGCAGCCAAGACCCCAGTCAGGGCCCGAGGCGCTATGGCTACACCTTC.

This chain uses TRBV9 with TRBJ2-3; D might be TRBD1 (5 bases). The CDR3 is 15 amino acids. Trimming left V 0 bases short and J 1 base short, with 9 bases between. Germline V gene lookup returns CDR1 SGDLS and CDR2 YYNGEE. Here the CDR3 DNA reads TGTGCCAGCAGCGTAGAGGGGTTCCGCACAGATACGCAGTATTTT. Translated, it gives CASSVEGFRTDTQYF.

This chain joins TRBV25-1 and TRBJ2-7; 7 bases are shared with TRBD1. The CDR3 is 15 amino acids. Germline lookup yields CDR1 MGHDK and CDR2 SYGVNS. V lost 4 bases and J lost 0; bases outside the gene matches: 6. As DNA, the CDR3 is TGTGCCAGCAGTGCTCTCAGGGGGTACTCCTACGAGCAGTACTTC. Its translation is CASSALRGYSYEQYF.

The rearrangement links TRBV5-5 to TRBJ2-7; D possibly uses TRBD1 or TRBD2 (5 bases each). The CDR3 is 13 residues long. Germline values: CDR1 SGHKS, CDR2 YYEKEE (reference sequence). Trimming cost V 1 base and J 9 bases, with 14 bases left between them. The CDR3 coding sequence is TGTGCCAGCAGCTTGAGGGGACCCTCAACGCAGTACTTC. Amino acids: CASSLRGPSTQYF. Full variable domain (remainder filled in from reference TRBV5-5 and TRBJ2-7): DAGVTQSPTHLIKTRGQQVTLRCSPISGHKSVSWYQQVLGQGPQFIFQYYEKEERGRGNFPDRFSARQFPNYSSELNVNALLLGDSALYLCASSLRGPSTQYFGPGTRLTVT.

This clonotype was seen at least ten times. This chain uses TRBV7-2 with TRBJ2-3; 11 bases agree with TRBD2. The V segment lost 1 base and the J segment 6 bases; nucleotides outside the gene matches: 3. The CDR3 contains 15 residues. Germline CDR1 reads SGHTA; CDR2 reads FQGNSA. The CDR3 region is CASSLELAGVDTQYF. Here the CDR3 DNA reads TGTGCCAGCAGCTTAGAACTAGCGGGAGTGGATACGCAGTATTTT.

This clonotype came up a few times. J is TRBJ2-2 and V is TRBV5-1; 7 nucleotides agree with TRBD1. This CDR3 has 15 amino acids. Looked up from germline, CDR1 is SGHRS and CDR2 is YFSETQ. Unmatched junction bases numbered 7, after V lost 7 bases and J lost 1 base. The CDR3 loop reads CASFPDRENTGELFF. In DNA form, the CDR3 reads TGCGCCAGCTTTCCTGACAGGGAGAACACCGGGGAGCTGTTTTTT. The full variable domain, completed using reference TRBV5-1 and TRBJ2-2, is KAGVTQTPRYLIKTRGQQVTLSCSPISGHRSVSWYQQTPGQGLQFLFEYFSETQRNKGNFPGRFSGRQFSNSRSEMNVSTLELGDSALYLCASFPDRENTGELFFGEGSRLTVL.

The chain couples TRBV9 to TRBJ2-6; D gene uncertain. Trimming left V 0 bases short and J 4 bases short, with 20 bases between. There are 19 residues in the CDR3. Germline lookup yields CDR1 SGDLS and CDR2 YYNGEE. CDR3 protein: CASSVEARSAMGGANVLTF. DNA of the CDR3: TGTGCCAGCAGCGTAGAGGCCAGGTCAGCCATGGGGGGGGCCAACGTCCTGACTTTC.

CDR3 region: CASSLLTGLAGGGETQYF. The CDR3 coding sequence is TGTGCCAGCAGTCTCCTTACTGGACTAGCGGGAGGGGGAGAGACCCAGTACTTC. V and J are TRBV28 and TRBJ2-5, with 15 positions matching TRBD2. The CDR3 has 18 residues. From germline, CDR1 is MDHEN and CDR2 SYDVKM. The J segment lost 4 bases and the V segment lost 5 bases, leaving 11 bases of the junction unmatched.

The CDR3 sequence is CASSSDLPSETQYF. Written as DNA, the CDR3 is TGTGCCAGCAGTTCTGACTTGCCGAGTGAGACCCAGTACTTC. The chain uses TRBV28 and TRBJ2-5; D gene unclear. The CDR3 consists of 14 residues. From germline, CDR1 is MDHEN and CDR2 SYDVKM. Trimming removed 4 bases from V and 5 bases from J, with 14 bases in between.

Many counts were recorded for this clonotype. This chain links TRBV6-1 with TRBJ1-1, with 9 bases that match TRBD1. The V gene's germline CDR1 is MNHNS and CDR2 SASEGT. CDR3 length: 14 amino acids. The trim removed 7 bases at V and 1 base at J, leaving 4 bases unmatched. The CDR3 sequence: CASNLQGANTEAFF. CDR3 nucleotide sequence: TGTGCCAGCAATCTACAGGGGGCGAACACTGAAGCTTTCTTT.

V usage is TRBV6-2 or TRBV6-3 and J usage is TRBJ2-1; 10 nucleotides line up with TRBD2. The CDR3 length is 16 residues. Germline lookup yields CDR1 MNHEY and CDR2 SVGEGT. V dropped 6 bases and J dropped 5; count of bases not matched to a gene: 10. The CDR3 DNA reads TGTGCCAGCAGCCAAAGGGCTAGCGGGAGTAACAATGAGCAGTTCTTC. Translated: CASSQRASGSNNEQFF.

This clonotype has at least ten counts. V and J are TRBV6-2 or TRBV6-3 and TRBJ1-5; tentative D call: TRBD1 (6 bases). CDR1 and CDR2 (germline): MNHEY, SVGEGT. The CDR3 covers 13 residues. Trimming stripped 8 bases from V and 5 bases from J, with 13 bases between. The chain's CDR3 is CASLDSPDQPQHF. The DNA of the CDR3 is TGTGCCAGCCTGGACAGCCCAGATCAGCCCCAGCATTTT.

This clonotype occurred many times. This chain uses TRBV11-2 with TRBJ2-7; 7 bases line up with TRBD1. V lost 3 bases, J lost 2 bases, and 1 base stayed unmatched. This CDR3 comprises 13 residues. Per the germline V gene, CDR1 is SGHAT and CDR2 is FQNNGV. This CDR3 reads CASSLGQTYEQYF. CDR3 DNA sequence: TGTGCCAGCAGCTTGGGACAGACCTACGAGCAGTACTTC.

The V and J genes are TRBV20-1 and TRBJ1-5, with a weak D call TRBD1 (5 bases). The CDR3 has 14 residues. Germline V gene sequence: CDR1 DFQATT, CDR2 SNEGSKA (reference sequence). Deletions cut 6 bases from V and 2 bases from J, with 14 bases between. The CDR3 sequence is CSAYHGGGNQPQHF. CDR3 in DNA: TGCAGTGCGTACCACGGAGGGGGCAATCAGCCCCAGCATTTT.